The TCR beta chain described here comes from a study of a mutant IDH1 vaccine in newly diagnosed glioma. Background on the study: Patients began vaccination 4-6 weeks after radiotherapy alone, or with temozolomide cycles. Patients arrived already treated with radiotherapy, temozolomide, or both, most having had both.

The CDR3 runs 18 residues. J was trimmed by 3 bases and V by 3 bases; bases with no gene match: 9. Germline CDR1 and CDR2: SGDLS and YYNGEE. The method was immunoSEQ multiplex PCR; TCRdb's version includes in-frame clones alone and lacks a portion of them. The sample comprises 45,000 to 55,000 clones, 70% to 85% of which are singletons, and 4.3% rests with the top ten. As for this clone: Antigen: not known.

Time point described: week 47, end of study. The study gave 300 ug of mutant IDH1 20-mer peptide per vaccine dose, with topical imiquimod. This TCR was sampled from a woman in her 30s with glioma. Some clones in this sample may be carry-over from other donors' samples. The J gene is TRBJ2-3, the V gene TRBV9, with 14 positions matching TRBD2. Sequenced material: PBMCs, taken from a glioma patient whose treatment included an IDH1 peptide vaccine. The CDR3 loop is CASSGSGLAGGRTDTQYF. CDR3 DNA: TGTGCCAGCAGCGGGTCAGGACTAGCGGGAGGTAGGACAGATACGCAGTATTTT.